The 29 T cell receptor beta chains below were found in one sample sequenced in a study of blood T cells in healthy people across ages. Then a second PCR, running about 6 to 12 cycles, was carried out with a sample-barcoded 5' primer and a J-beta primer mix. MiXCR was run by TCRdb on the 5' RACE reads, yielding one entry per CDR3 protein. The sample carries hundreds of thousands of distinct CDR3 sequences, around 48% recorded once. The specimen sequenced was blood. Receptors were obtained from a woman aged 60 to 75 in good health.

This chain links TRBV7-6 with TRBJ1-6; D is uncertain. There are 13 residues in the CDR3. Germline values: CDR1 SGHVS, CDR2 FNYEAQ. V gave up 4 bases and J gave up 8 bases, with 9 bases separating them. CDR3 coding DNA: TGTGCCAGCAGCTCCGACCAATATTCACCCCTCCACTTT. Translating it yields CASSSDQYSPLHF.

CDR3 in amino acids: CASSLVSTSGYNEQFF. CDR3 nucleotides: TGTGCCAGCAGCTTAGTCTCGACTAGCGGGTATAATGAGCAGTTCTTC. The V gene is TRBV7-3, the J gene TRBJ2-1; 10 bases are a match to TRBD2. The CDR3 has 16 residues. Germline V gene sequence: CDR1 SGHTA, CDR2 FQGTGA. The J segment lost 7 bases and the V segment lost 2 bases, leaving 8 bases of the junction unmatched.

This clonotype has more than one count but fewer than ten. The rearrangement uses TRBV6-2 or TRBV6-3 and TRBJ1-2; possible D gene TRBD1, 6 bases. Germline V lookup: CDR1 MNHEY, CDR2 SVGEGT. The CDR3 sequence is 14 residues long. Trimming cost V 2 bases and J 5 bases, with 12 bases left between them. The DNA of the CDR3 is TGTGCCAGCAGTTACCACGGGGGCAGATATGGCTACACCTTC. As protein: CASSYHGGRYGYTF.

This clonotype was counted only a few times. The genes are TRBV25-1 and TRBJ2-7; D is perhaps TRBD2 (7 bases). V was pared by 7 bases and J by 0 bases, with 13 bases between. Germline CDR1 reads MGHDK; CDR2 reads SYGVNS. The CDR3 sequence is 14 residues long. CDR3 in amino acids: CASMRGGVSYEQYF. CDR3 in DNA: TGTGCCAGCATGCGCGGGGGCGTCTCCTACGAGCAGTACTTC.

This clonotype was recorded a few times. CDR3 nucleotide sequence: TGTGCCAGCAGCGCCCCGGGACAGTATAATTCACCCCTCCACTTT. Protein: CASSAPGQYNSPLHF. The J gene is TRBJ1-6, the V gene TRBV7-9; 7 bases line up with TRBD1. The CDR3 extends over 15 amino acids. Germline assignment: CDR1 SEHNR and CDR2 FQNEAQ (reference sequence). After removal of 5 bases from V and 4 bases from J, the junction contained 5 bases not matched to a gene.

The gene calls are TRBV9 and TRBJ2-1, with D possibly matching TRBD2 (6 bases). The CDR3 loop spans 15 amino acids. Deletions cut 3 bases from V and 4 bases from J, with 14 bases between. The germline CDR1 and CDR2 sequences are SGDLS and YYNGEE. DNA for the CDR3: TGTGCCAGCAGCGCCCGGGACTTTCAATACAATGAGCAGTTCTTC. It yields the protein CASSARDFQYNEQFF.

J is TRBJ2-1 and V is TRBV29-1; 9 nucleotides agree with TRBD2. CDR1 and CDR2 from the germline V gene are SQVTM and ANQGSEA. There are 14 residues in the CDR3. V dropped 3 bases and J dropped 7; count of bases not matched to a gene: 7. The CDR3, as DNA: TGCAGCGTTGACGGTAGCGGGAGAAGGAATGAGCAGTTCTTC. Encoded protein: CSVDGSGRRNEQFF.

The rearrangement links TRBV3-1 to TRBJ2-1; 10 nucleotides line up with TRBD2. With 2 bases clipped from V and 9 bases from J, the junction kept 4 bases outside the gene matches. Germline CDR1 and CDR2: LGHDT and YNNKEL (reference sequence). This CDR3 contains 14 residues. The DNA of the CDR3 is TGTGCCAGCAGCCAATCTAGCGGGAGCCTTGAGCAGTTCTTC. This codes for CASSQSSGSLEQFF.

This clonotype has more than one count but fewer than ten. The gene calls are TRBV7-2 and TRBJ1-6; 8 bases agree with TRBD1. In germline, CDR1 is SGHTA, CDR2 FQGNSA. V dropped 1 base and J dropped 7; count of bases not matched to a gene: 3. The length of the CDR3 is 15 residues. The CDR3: CASSLVQGANSPLHF. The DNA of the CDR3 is TGTGCCAGCAGCTTAGTCCAGGGGGCCAATTCACCCCTCCACTTT.

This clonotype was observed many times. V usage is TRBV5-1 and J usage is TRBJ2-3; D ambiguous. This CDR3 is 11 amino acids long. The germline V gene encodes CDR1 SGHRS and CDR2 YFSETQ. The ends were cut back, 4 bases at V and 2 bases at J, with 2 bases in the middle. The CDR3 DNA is TGCGCCAGCAGCATCACAGATACGCAGTATTTT. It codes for CASSITDTQYF.

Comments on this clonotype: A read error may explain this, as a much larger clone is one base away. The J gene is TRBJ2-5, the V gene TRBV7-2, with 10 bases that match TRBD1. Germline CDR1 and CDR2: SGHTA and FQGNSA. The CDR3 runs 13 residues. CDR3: CASSWDRGETRYF. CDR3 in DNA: TGTGCCAGCAGCTGGGACAGGGGAGAGACCCGGTACTTC.

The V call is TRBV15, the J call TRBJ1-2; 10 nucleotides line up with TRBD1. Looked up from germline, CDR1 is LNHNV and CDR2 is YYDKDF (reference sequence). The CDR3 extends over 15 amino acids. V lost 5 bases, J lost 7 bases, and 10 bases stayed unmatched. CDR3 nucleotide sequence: TGTGCCACCAGCCCTAGACAGGGGGCTGCTTCTGGCTACACCTTC. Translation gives CATSPRQGAASGYTF.

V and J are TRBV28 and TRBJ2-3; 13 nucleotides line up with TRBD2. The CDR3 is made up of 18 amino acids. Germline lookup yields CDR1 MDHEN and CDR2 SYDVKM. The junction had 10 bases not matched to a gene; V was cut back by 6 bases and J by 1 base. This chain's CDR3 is CASSPGTSGNLGTDTQYF. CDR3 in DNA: TGTGCCAGCAGCCCTGGGACTAGCGGGAATCTCGGCACAGATACGCAGTATTTT.

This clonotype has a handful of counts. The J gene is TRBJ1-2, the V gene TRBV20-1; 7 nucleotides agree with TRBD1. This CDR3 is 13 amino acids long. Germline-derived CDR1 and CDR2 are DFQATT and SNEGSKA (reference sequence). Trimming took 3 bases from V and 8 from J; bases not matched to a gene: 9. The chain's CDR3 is CSASGQGVGGYTF. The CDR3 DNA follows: TGCAGTGCTAGTGGCCAGGGGGTAGGGGGCTACACCTTC.

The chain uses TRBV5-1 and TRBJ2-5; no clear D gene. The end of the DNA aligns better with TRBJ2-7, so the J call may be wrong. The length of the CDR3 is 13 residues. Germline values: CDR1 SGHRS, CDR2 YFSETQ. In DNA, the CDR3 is TGCGCCAGCAGTTACGACATCACCTACGAGCAGTACTTC. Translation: CASSYDITYEQYF.

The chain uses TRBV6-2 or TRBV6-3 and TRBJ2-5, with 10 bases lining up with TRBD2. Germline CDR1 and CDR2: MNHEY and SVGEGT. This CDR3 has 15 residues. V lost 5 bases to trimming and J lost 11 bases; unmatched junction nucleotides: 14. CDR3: CASSKTSGYYNEQYF. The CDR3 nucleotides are TGTGCCAGCAGTAAGACTAGCGGGTACTACAATGAGCAGTACTTC.

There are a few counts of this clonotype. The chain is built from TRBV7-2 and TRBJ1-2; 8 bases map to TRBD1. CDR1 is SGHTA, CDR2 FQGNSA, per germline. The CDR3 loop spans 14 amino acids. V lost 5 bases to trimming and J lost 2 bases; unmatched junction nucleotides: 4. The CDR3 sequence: CASSARQGNYGYTF. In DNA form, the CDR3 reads TGTGCCAGCAGCGCAAGACAGGGGAACTATGGCTACACCTTC.

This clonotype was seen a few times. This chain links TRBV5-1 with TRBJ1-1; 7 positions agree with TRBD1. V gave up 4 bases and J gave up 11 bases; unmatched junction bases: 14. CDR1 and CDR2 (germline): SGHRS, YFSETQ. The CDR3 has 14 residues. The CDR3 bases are TGCGCCAGCAGCCTTGATACAGGGGCCCCTCTGGCTTTCTTT. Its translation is CASSLDTGAPLAFF.

DNA of the CDR3: TGCAGTGCTAGAGTTGGGGTCGGGACAGGGTTGGACAATGAGCAGTTCTTC. Amino acid sequence: CSARVGVGTGLDNEQFF. The rearrangement links TRBV20-1 to TRBJ2-1, with 9 bases that match TRBD1. After removal of 1 base from V and 5 bases from J, the junction contained 12 bases not matched to a gene. Germline values: CDR1 DFQATT, CDR2 SNEGSKA (reference sequence). The CDR3 has 17 residues.

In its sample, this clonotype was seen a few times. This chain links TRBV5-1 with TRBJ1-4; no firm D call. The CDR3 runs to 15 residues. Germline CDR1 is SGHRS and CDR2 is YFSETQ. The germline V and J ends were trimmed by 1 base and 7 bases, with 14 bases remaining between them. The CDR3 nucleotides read TGCGCCAGCAGCTTGTTACCAGAGGAGATTGAAAAACTGTTTTTT. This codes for CASSLLPEEIEKLFF.

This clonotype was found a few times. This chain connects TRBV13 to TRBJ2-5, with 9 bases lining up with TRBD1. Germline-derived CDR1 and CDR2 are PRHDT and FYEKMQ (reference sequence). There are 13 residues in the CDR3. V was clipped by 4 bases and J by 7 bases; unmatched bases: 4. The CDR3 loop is CASSYRGLGTQYF. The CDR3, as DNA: TGTGCCAGCAGCTACAGGGGGCTAGGGACCCAGTACTTC.

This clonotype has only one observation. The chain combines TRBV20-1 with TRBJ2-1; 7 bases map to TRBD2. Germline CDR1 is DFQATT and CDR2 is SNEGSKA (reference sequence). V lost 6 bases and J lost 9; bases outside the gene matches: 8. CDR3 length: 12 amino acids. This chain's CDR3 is CSAPTGGGEQFF. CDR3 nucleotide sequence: TGCAGTGCCCCAACGGGGGGAGGTGAGCAGTTCTTC.

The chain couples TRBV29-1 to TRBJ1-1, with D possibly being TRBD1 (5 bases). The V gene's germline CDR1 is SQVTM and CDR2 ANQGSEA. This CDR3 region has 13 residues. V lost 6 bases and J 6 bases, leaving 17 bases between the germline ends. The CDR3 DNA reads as TGCAGCGTCCGAAATGGGGGATTAGCTGAAGCTTTCTTT. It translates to CSVRNGGLAEAFF.

CDR3 region: CSVRDYYANEQYF. The CDR3, as DNA: TGCAGCGTCCGGGACTATTACGCCAATGAGCAGTACTTC. The gene calls are TRBV29-1 and TRBJ2-1; 7 nucleotides agree with TRBD2. The better agreement between TRBJ2-7 and the DNA end casts doubt on the J call. The CDR3 spans 13 residues. The germline CDR1 and CDR2 sequences are SQVTM and ANQGSEA.

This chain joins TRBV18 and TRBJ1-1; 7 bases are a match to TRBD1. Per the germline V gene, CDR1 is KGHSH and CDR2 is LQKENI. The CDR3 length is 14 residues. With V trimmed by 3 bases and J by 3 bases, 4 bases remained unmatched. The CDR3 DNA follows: TGTGCCAGCTCACCCCAAACAGGGGACACTGAAGCTTTCTTT. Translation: CASSPQTGDTEAFF. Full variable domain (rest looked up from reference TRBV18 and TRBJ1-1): NAGVMQNPRHLVRRRGQEARLRCSPMKGHSHVYWYRQLPEEGLKFMVYLQKENIIDESGMPKERFSAEFPKEGPSILRIQQVVRGDSAAYFCASSPQTGDTEAFFGQGTRLTVV.

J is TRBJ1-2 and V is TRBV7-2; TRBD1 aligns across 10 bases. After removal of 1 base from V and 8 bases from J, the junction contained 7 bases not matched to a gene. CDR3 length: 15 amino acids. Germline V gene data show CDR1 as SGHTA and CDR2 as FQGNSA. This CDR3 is CASSLGQGAKVGYTF. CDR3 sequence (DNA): TGTGCCAGCAGCTTAGGACAGGGGGCGAAGGTCGGCTACACCTTC.

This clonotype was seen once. DNA for the CDR3: TGTGCCAGCAGTAAGGGACAGGGGGTTTGGGAGCAGTTCTTC. This sequence encodes CASSKGQGVWEQFF. The rearrangement uses TRBV28 and TRBJ2-1, with 11 bases that match TRBD1. The CDR3 loop spans 14 amino acids. Germline lookup yields CDR1 MDHEN and CDR2 SYDVKM. Trimming at V came to 5 bases and at J to 10 bases, leaving 7 bases not matched to a gene.

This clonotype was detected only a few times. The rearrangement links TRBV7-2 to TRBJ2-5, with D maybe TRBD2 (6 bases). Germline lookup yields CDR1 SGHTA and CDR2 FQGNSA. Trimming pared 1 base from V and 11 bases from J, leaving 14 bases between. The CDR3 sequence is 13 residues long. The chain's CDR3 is CASSLDSGVQQYF. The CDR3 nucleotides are TGTGCCAGCAGCTTAGATTCGGGAGTTCAGCAGTACTTC.

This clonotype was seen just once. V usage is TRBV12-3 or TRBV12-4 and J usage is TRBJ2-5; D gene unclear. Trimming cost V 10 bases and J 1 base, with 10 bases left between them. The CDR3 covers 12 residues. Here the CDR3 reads CATVLSQETQYF. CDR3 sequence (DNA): TGTGCCACCGTCTTGAGCCAAGAGACCCAGTACTTC.